This section outlines one T cell receptor (beta chain) sequence together with its context. The antigen is not known. Primers included in the PCR were 60 Vbeta and 13 Jbeta primers. Method: immunoSEQ multiplex PCR; TCRdb's copy keeps in-frame clones and lacks some. The sample holds about 150,000 clones, approximately 79% seen once. The V gene lost 7 bases and the J gene lost 0 bases, with 10 bases spanning the gap. The CDR3 spans 14 residues. Germline CDR1 and CDR2: SNHLY and FYNNEI. These data originate in a study of cytomegalovirus exposure and HLA in healthy donors. General study points: Some V segments (TRBV6-2 and TRBV6-3 among them) were excluded as indistinguishable.

Specimen: PBMCs. The V gene is TRBV2, the J gene TRBJ1-3; D is uncertain. This sequence originates from a man aged 18 to 30 in good health and CMV-seropositive. As DNA, the CDR3 is TGTGCCAGCAAGGACGGGAGCTCTGGAAACACCATATATTTT. This gives the protein CASKDGSSGNTIYF.